This TCR beta chain was recorded in a study of T-cell memory formation after mild COVID-19. Each CDR3 protein is one row after TCRdb ran MiXCR on the 5' RACE reads. This table holds approximately 560,000 distinct CDR3 sequences, roughly 17% found once. The CDR3 consists of 16 residues. The germline gives CDR1 DFQATT, CDR2 SNEGSKA (reference sequence). Remarks on this clonotype: Its specificity is not known. The junction differs from germline at one of its ends, possibly a read error.

The study, taken as a whole, reports: Clones that contracted from day 15 to 85 were balanced CD4/CD8, while later expanders leaned CD4+.

The rearrangement links TRBV20-1 to TRBJ2-1; D might be TRBD2 (6 bases). The sequence came from an adult woman who had mild COVID-19 (a few samples of this study predate the infection). Cell type and time point are not known. Sequenced material: PBMCs or a T cell subset sorted from them (not recorded which). The CDR3 DNA sequence: TGCAGTGCTAGTGGTAGTGCGGGGTTACCGGGGAATGAGAAGTTCTTC. It specifies CSASGSAGLPGNEKFF.